The 4 T cell receptor beta chains presented below share a single source sample, sequenced in a study of cytomegalovirus exposure and HLA in healthy donors. The study ran its PCR with 60 Vbeta and 13 Jbeta primers. Produced via immunoSEQ multiplex PCR; TCRdb's table is partial and in-frame only. The sample has some 170,000 clones, roughly four fifths seen once. The sequencing input was PBMCs. Receptors originate from a man between 50 and 59 years old in good health and CMV-seropositive.

The chain couples TRBV6-5 to TRBJ2-1; weak D call: TRBD2 (6 bases). V lost 7 bases, J lost 10 bases, and 20 bases lay in between. Looked up from germline, CDR1 is MNHEY and CDR2 is SVGAGI. The CDR3 is 14 residues long. CDR3: CASTRRAAGAEQFF. The CDR3 bases are TGTGCCAGCACCCGGCGAGCAGCGGGCGCCGAGCAGTTCTTC.

The table lists this clone with a few counts. V and J are TRBV5-4 and TRBJ2-7; tentative D call: TRBD1 (6 bases). Trimming removed 5 bases at V and 4 bases at J, with 13 bases between. Germline lookup yields CDR1 SGHNT and CDR2 YYREEE (reference sequence). This CDR3 spans 13 amino acids. Written as DNA, the CDR3 is TGTGCCAGCAGTCACTCCAGGGGTTACGAGCAGTACTTC. Translation gives CASSHSRGYEQYF.

A word on this clone: Relative to the germline gene, one junction end is altered; a read error may explain this. This chain links TRBV5-4 with TRBJ2-2, with 15 positions matching TRBD2. This CDR3 region has 19 residues. Germline V lookup: CDR1 SGHNT, CDR2 YYREEE (reference sequence). CDR3 coding DNA: TGTGCCAGCAGCTTGGTTACCGGGACTAGCGGGGGGAACGCCGGGGAGCTGTTTTTT. It translates to CASSLVTGTSGGNAGELFF.

This clone was recorded once. This chain joins TRBV7-8 and TRBJ1-1; no firm D call. Between the trimmed V and J ends, which lost 8 bases and 8 bases, there was a span of 18 bases. The germline gives CDR1 SGHVS, CDR2 FQNEAQ. The CDR3 contains 13 residues. Written as DNA, the CDR3 is TGTGCCAGCCGTAAAGTACAGCTAAACGAAGCTTTCTTT. This translates into CASRKVQLNEAFF.